This entry concerns a single T cell receptor (beta chain). The antigen is not known. TCRdb's copy holds only in-frame clones and misses some; the assay was immunoSEQ multiplex PCR. The sample lists more than 60,000 clones; approximately 87% were seen once. The sample originates from a study of cytotoxic CD8 clonotypes in ibrutinib-treated CLL. Study-level points and caveats: Clonality rose at ibrutinib response, held steady in sustained remission, and fell toward baseline at progression. Higher circulating CD8+ T-cell counts strongly accompanied higher baseline clonality, above age-matched healthy donors.

J lost 2 bases, V lost 3 bases, and 8 bases had no gene match. CDR1 is LNHNV and CDR2 is YYDKDF in the germline V gene (reference sequence). The CDR3 is 17 amino acids. The authors obtained approximately 2 micrograms of genomic DNA from cryopreserved PBMCs for TCR beta libraries. The genes are TRBV15 and TRBJ2-3; 10 nucleotides match TRBD1. This sample comprised PBMCs, obtained after 24 months of ibrutinib treatment. This sequence was found in a human donor with chronic lymphocytic leukemia. CDR3: CATSSPKGQGITDTQYF. The CDR3 DNA reads TGTGCCACCAGCAGTCCCAAGGGACAGGGGATCACAGATACGCAGTATTTT.